The 22 T cell receptor beta chains below come from one sample, sequenced in a study of T cell repertoires in cytomegalovirus infection. These TCRs' antigens remain unknown. Via MiXCR, TCRdb re-called the reads, giving one row per CDR3 protein. The sample yields roughly 69,000 distinct CDR3 sequences, about 30% seen once. The sequencing here drew on CD8+ T cells from cultured PBMCs, taken from culture after CMV antigen stimulation. Receptor source: a human donor in good health (CMV status not recorded). Some clones in this sample may be carry-over from other donors' samples.

J is TRBJ2-2 and V is TRBV25-1; the match to TRBD1 covers 8 bases. The length of the CDR3 is 15 residues. Per the germline V gene, CDR1 is MGHDK and CDR2 is SYGVNS. Trimming at V came to 0 bases and at J to 8 bases, leaving 5 bases not matched to a gene. CDR3 in DNA: TGTGCCAGCAGTGAATACCAGGGGGCAGGAGGGGAGCTGTTTTTT. This translates into CASSEYQGAGGELFF. The whole variable domain, remainder taken from reference TRBV25-1 and TRBJ2-2, is EADIYQTPRYLVIGTGKKITLECSQTMGHDKMYWYQQDPGMELHLIHYSYGVNSTEKGDLSSESTVSRIRTEHFPLTLESARPSHTSQYLCASSEYQGAGGELFFGEGSRLTVL.

This clonotype was seen ten or more times. CDR3 sequence reads: CASSLEIAGPPYNEQFF. For the CDR3, the DNA is TGTGCCAGCAGTTTAGAGATAGCGGGCCCCCCCTACAATGAGCAGTTCTTC. The chain employs TRBV12-3 or TRBV12-4 and TRBJ2-1; 7 bases are shared with TRBD2. This CDR3 has 17 amino acids. Trimming removed 1 base from V and 2 bases from J; junction bases left unmatched: 8.

This clonotype has ten or more counts. The rearrangement joins TRBV12-3 or TRBV12-4 to TRBJ2-7; 7 bases line up with TRBD2. This CDR3 spans 16 amino acids. V shed 6 bases, J shed 5 bases, and the junction held 16 bases outside the gene matches. The CDR3 nucleotides read TGTGCCAGCAGCTTCGGAAGCGGGAACCGGGCGGACGAGCAGTACTTC. This codes for CASSFGSGNRADEQYF.

Many counts were recorded for this clonotype. The chain uses TRBV28 and TRBJ2-7; 7 positions agree with TRBD1. Trimming removed 10 bases from V and 1 base from J; junction bases left unmatched: 7. The germline V gene encodes CDR1 MDHEN and CDR2 SYDVKM. CDR3 size: 13 residues. CDR3 coding DNA: TGTGCCATCCGACCGGGACAGTCCTACGAGCAGTACTTC. It specifies CAIRPGQSYEQYF.

The table lists this clonotype with a few counts. This rearrangement joins TRBV6-2 or TRBV6-3 to TRBJ1-1; 9 nucleotides agree with TRBD1. This CDR3 is built from 15 residues. CDR1 and CDR2 from the germline V gene are MNHEY and SVGEGT. The junction had 5 bases not matched to a gene; V was cut back by 5 bases and J by 1 base. CDR3 loop: CASSGRTGENTEAFF. The CDR3 nucleotides read TGTGCCAGCAGTGGGCGGACAGGGGAGAACACTGAAGCTTTCTTT.

The chain joins TRBV12-5 to TRBJ1-2; maybe TRBD1 (5 bases). Germline values: CDR1 LGHNT, CDR2 FRNRAP. The CDR3 spans 14 residues. The germline V and J ends were trimmed by 6 bases and 5 bases, with 16 bases remaining between them. CDR3: CASGFGGDSYGYTF. CDR3 nucleotide sequence: TGTGCTAGTGGCTTTGGGGGGGATTCTTATGGCTACACCTTC.

This clonotype was seen repeatedly, ten times or more. This sequence joins TRBV6-2 or TRBV6-3 and TRBJ1-1, with D maybe TRBD1 (6 bases). Germline V gene sequence: CDR1 MNHEY, CDR2 SVGEGT. The CDR3 spans 19 residues. V was clipped by 7 bases and J by 1 base, with 28 bases between them. In DNA, the CDR3 is TGTGCCAGCACCCCCTTGGCGGGCAGGGGCAGGCGTGCGAACACTGAAGCTTTCTTT. Amino acids: CASTPLAGRGRRANTEAFF.

The chain uses TRBV6-2 or TRBV6-3 and TRBJ2-1; 11 bases map to TRBD2. The J segment lost 6 bases and the V segment lost 10 bases, leaving 8 bases of the junction unmatched. Germline assignment: CDR1 MNHEY and CDR2 SVGEGT. The CDR3 has 14 amino acids. CDR3 nucleotide sequence: TGTGCCAACAAGCTAGCGGGAGGAGCCAATGAGCAGTTCTTC. It specifies CANKLAGGANEQFF.

In its sample, this clonotype was seen a few times. V usage is TRBV7-8 and J usage is TRBJ2-3, with 12 bases matching TRBD2. The ends lost 2 bases at V and 3 bases at J; junction bases unmatched: 9. Looked up from germline, CDR1 is SGHVS and CDR2 is FQNEAQ. The CDR3 covers 18 residues. Here the CDR3 reads CASSLRGTSGLGTDTQYF. CDR3 nucleotide sequence: TGTGCCAGCAGCTTACGCGGGACTAGCGGGCTCGGTACAGATACGCAGTATTTT.

This clonotype was seen ten or more times. V usage is TRBV29-1 and J usage is TRBJ2-1, with TRBD2 matching over 7 bases. The CDR3 length is 16 residues. Trimming removed 7 bases from V and 3 bases from J; junction bases left unmatched: 15. CDR1 and CDR2 from the germline V gene are SQVTM and ANQGSEA. CDR3 nucleotide sequence: TGCAGCGCCCGTAGTGGCGGGGGTCGGGGCTACAATGAGCAGTTCTTC. Translation: CSARSGGGRGYNEQFF.

This clonotype has more than one count but fewer than ten. The chain is built from TRBV6-1 and TRBJ2-5, with 8 positions matching TRBD2. The CDR3 contains 15 residues. The J segment lost 4 bases and the V segment lost 7 bases, leaving 11 bases of the junction unmatched. Germline-derived CDR1 and CDR2 are MNHNS and SASEGT. The CDR3 reads CASNWRGALGETQYF. The CDR3 DNA reads TGTGCCAGCAATTGGCGGGGGGCATTAGGAGAGACCCAGTACTTC.

The rearrangement links TRBV27 to TRBJ1-1; unclear D gene. The ends were cut back, 5 bases at V and 1 base at J, with 14 bases in the middle. The CDR3 length is 15 residues. The germline CDR1 and CDR2 sequences are MNHEY and SMNVEV (reference sequence). CDR3 coding DNA: TGTGCCAGCAGTCCCCTCCCCCGACCGAACACTGAAGCTTTCTTT. It codes for CASSPLPRPNTEAFF.

V is TRBV7-9 and J is TRBJ2-7, with 10 positions matching TRBD2. The V gene end was trimmed by 5 bases and the J gene end by 6 bases; junction bases not matched to a gene: 10. The length of the CDR3 is 15 residues. The germline CDR1 and CDR2 sequences are SEHNR and FQNEAQ (reference sequence). The CDR3 reads CASSQGASGRLEQYF. Written as DNA, the CDR3 is TGTGCCAGCAGCCAGGGGGCTAGCGGGAGACTCGAGCAGTACTTC.

This chain uses TRBV11-3 with TRBJ2-1, with D possibly being TRBD1 (6 bases). The V end was cut by 4 bases, the J end by 0 bases, with 10 bases between. Germline CDR1 is SGHNT and CDR2 is YENEEA. The CDR3 extends over 15 amino acids. In DNA form, the CDR3 reads TGTGCCAGCAGCTCCGGACAGAGCTCCTACAATGAGCAGTTCTTC. This encodes CASSSGQSSYNEQFF.

This clonotype was counted many times. The V call is TRBV24-1, the J call TRBJ2-3; no definite D call. Germline V CDR1 and CDR2: KGHDR, SFDVKD. The CDR3 totals 15 residues. V was clipped by 3 bases and J by 0 bases, with 9 bases between them. In nucleotides, the CDR3 is TGTGCCACCAGTGATCAACAAGCTAGCACAGATACGCAGTATTTT. Protein: CATSDQQASTDTQYF.

A few counts support this clonotype. The V and J genes are TRBV19 and TRBJ1-5, with TRBD1 matching 8 bases. Germline V gene sequence: CDR1 LNHDA, CDR2 SQIVND (reference sequence). Trimming took 4 bases from V and 2 from J; bases not matched to a gene: 1. CDR3 length: 14 residues. The CDR3 nucleotides read TGTGCCAGTAGTACGACAGGGGGCAATCAGCCCCAGCATTTT. This codes for CASSTTGGNQPQHF.

This clonotype has at least ten counts. The chain uses TRBV7-2 and TRBJ2-7; 9 positions agree with TRBD1. CDR3 length: 13 amino acids. Germline-derived CDR1 and CDR2 are SGHTA and FQGNSA. V gave up 5 bases and J gave up 4 bases; unmatched junction bases: 3. The CDR3 nucleotides are TGTGCCAGCAGCCCGGACAGGGGTTACGAGCAGTACGTC. This translates into CASSPDRGYEQYV.

This clonotype appeared a few times. The chain recombines TRBV4-1 with TRBJ2-3, with D possibly being TRBD2 (7 bases). Trimming pared 3 bases from V and 5 bases from J, leaving 18 bases between. The CDR3 loop spans 16 amino acids. Germline CDR1 MGHRA, CDR2 YSYEKL. CDR3 bases: TGCGCCAGCAGCCAGGGATCAAGCGGGACAATAGATACGCAGTATTTT. Its translation: CASSQGSSGTIDTQYF.

The chain combines TRBV11-2 with TRBJ1-1; no firm D call. Germline CDR1 is SGHAT and CDR2 is FQNNGV. V gave up 2 bases and J gave up 0 bases, with 10 bases separating them. The CDR3 spans 15 residues. DNA for the CDR3: TGTGCCAGCAGCTTACAGACGGAAATGAACACTGAAGCTTTCTTT. Residues: CASSLQTEMNTEAFF.

This chain connects TRBV2 to TRBJ2-3; 9 bases are a match to TRBD1. The CDR3 runs 15 residues. Unmatched junction bases numbered 9, after V lost 7 bases and J lost 4 bases. Germline values: CDR1 SNHLY, CDR2 FYNNEI. The CDR3 DNA follows: TGTGCCAGCAACCAGGGACAGGGTAAAGCAGATACGCAGTATTTT. Translating it yields CASNQGQGKADTQYF.

The table lists this clonotype with many counts. The genes are TRBV12-3 or TRBV12-4 and TRBJ2-1; no definite D call. The length of the CDR3 is 16 residues. Trimming removed 5 bases from V and 5 bases from J, with 19 bases in between. CDR3 loop: CASSIWNSPPDNEQFF. CDR3 bases: TGTGCCAGCAGTATCTGGAATTCTCCCCCCGACAATGAGCAGTTCTTC.

The chain carries TRBV11-3 and TRBJ1-6, with TRBD1 matching 10 bases. V gave up 5 bases and J gave up 9 bases; unmatched junction bases: 7. CDR1 SGHNT and CDR2 YENEEA come from the germline V gene. The CDR3 has 15 residues. The CDR3 DNA sequence: TGTGCCAGCAGCCGAACCGGGACAGGGGCTTCACCCCTCCACTTT. It codes for CASSRTGTGASPLHF.